The 15 T cell receptor beta chains presented below share a single source sample, sequenced in a study of blood T cell repertoires in COVID-19. Assay used: immunoSEQ multiplex PCR; TCRdb lists only in-frame clones, some missing. The table has approximately 300,000 clones, approximately 90% seen once. Input material: peripheral blood. Receptors originate from a woman in her forties or fifties with COVID-19, enrolled during active disease.

The chain carries TRBV18 and TRBJ1-4, with a tentative D call TRBD1 (5 bases). The V gene's germline CDR1 is KGHSH and CDR2 LQKENI. Between the trimmed V and J ends, which lost 6 bases and 7 bases, there was a span of 12 bases. The CDR3 is 13 residues long. The CDR3 loop is CASSRQGSEKLFF. In DNA, the CDR3 is TGTGCCAGCTCGAGGCAGGGAAGTGAAAAACTGTTTTTT. The whole variable domain, remainder taken from reference TRBV18 and TRBJ1-4, is NAGVMQNPRHLVRRRGQEARLRCSPMKGHSHVYWYRQLPEEGLKFMVYLQKENIIDESGMPKERFSAEFPKEGPSILRIQQVVRGDSAAYFCASSRQGSEKLFFGSGTQLSVL.

J is TRBJ1-5 and V is TRBV6-1; tentative D call: TRBD1 (5 bases). The germline V gene encodes CDR1 MNHNS and CDR2 SASEGT. V was pared by 0 bases and J by 1 base, with 13 bases between. The CDR3 runs 17 residues. The CDR3 region is CASSEALQGPSNQPQHF. CDR3 bases: TGTGCCAGCAGTGAAGCTCTCCAGGGTCCCAGCAATCAGCCCCAGCATTTT.

Points on this clone: Because the CDR3's place on the DNA is in doubt, the DNA is left out and the CDR3 is given as listed by TCRdb. The chain joins TRBV5-1 to TRBJ2-2; no DNA check was done on the table's D call, TRBD2. Ends included, the CDR3 has 14 residues. In germline, CDR1 is SGHRS, CDR2 YFSETQ. The CDR3: CASSSTSNTGELFF.

The genes are TRBV3-1 (or the pseudogene TRBV3-2) and TRBJ1-2; the D gene is possibly TRBD1 (6 bases). The CDR3 sequence is 14 residues long. V lost 7 bases and J lost 2, with 14 bases in between. The germline gives CDR1 LGHDT, CDR2 YNNKEL (reference sequence). The CDR3 DNA is TGTGCCAGCACCGGACAGACCTCAAACTATGGCTACACCTTC. It yields the protein CASTGQTSNYGYTF.

This chain joins TRBV29-1 and TRBJ1-1, with D possibly matching TRBD1 (5 bases). This CDR3 is built from 18 residues. The V gene's germline CDR1 is SQVTM and CDR2 ANQGSEA. V lost 4 bases, J lost 1 base, and 25 bases lay in between. CDR3 in DNA: TGCAGCGTTGCTTTTCTCCGGGACTTCTCACTGTCGAACACTGAAGCTTTCTTT. Protein product: CSVAFLRDFSLSNTEAFF.

The chain carries TRBV24-1 and TRBJ1-5, with unresolved D. CDR3 size: 13 residues. Germline-derived CDR1 and CDR2 are KGHDR and SFDVKD. V was trimmed by 5 bases and J by 0 bases, leaving 4 bases between them. The CDR3 spells CATSADSNQPQHF. The CDR3 DNA sequence: TGTGCCACCAGTGCAGATAGCAATCAGCCCCAGCATTTT.

V usage is TRBV19 and J usage is TRBJ2-5; TRBD2 agrees at 8 bases. Trimming cost V 10 bases and J 4 bases; bases outside gene matches: 11. CDR3 length: 14 amino acids. CDR1 is LNHDA, CDR2 SQIVND, per germline (reference sequence). The CDR3 DNA is TGTGCCACTCAGCGGGAGCTGGGTAGAGAGACCCAGTACTTC. It translates to CATQRELGRETQYF.

The genes are TRBV6-2 or TRBV6-3 and TRBJ1-2; 10 nucleotides match TRBD1. V dropped 4 bases and J dropped 6; count of bases not matched to a gene: 8. The germline CDR1 and CDR2 sequences are MNHEY and SVGEGT. This CDR3 is built from 15 residues. CDR3 in DNA: TGTGCCAGCAGTTTACCCTCGGGACAGGGGAATGGCTACACCTTC. Translating gives CASSLPSGQGNGYTF.

This rearrangement joins TRBV21-1 to TRBJ1-1; the D call of TRBD1 is as the table states it, not checked on the DNA. TRBV21-1 is a listed pseudogene. The CDR3 totals 13 residues. The CDR3 sequence: CASSKDRDTEAFF. For the CDR3, the DNA is TGTGCCAGCAGCAAGGACAGGGACACTGAAGCTTTCTTT.

The chain links TRBV5-5 to TRBJ2-1; 10 bases agree with TRBD2. Germline assignment: CDR1 SGHKS and CDR2 YYEKEE (reference sequence). The CDR3 extends over 17 amino acids. The V and J ends lost 1 base and 2 bases, in that order; junction bases with no gene match: 6. This CDR3 is CASSLRTSGGAYNEQFF. The CDR3 DNA reads as TGTGCCAGCAGCTTGCGGACGAGCGGGGGGGCCTACAATGAGCAGTTCTTC.

This sequence joins TRBV30 and TRBJ1-1, with TRBD1 matching 7 bases. The CDR3 has 12 amino acids. Germline V gene data show CDR1 as GTSNPN and CDR2 as SVGIG (reference sequence). After removal of 7 bases from V and 4 bases from J, the junction contained 6 bases not matched to a gene. The CDR3 DNA follows: TGTGCCTCTGACAGGGTAATCACTGAAGCTTTCTTT. This codes for CASDRVITEAFF.

The chain carries TRBV7-2 and TRBJ2-5; no reliable D call. V shed 2 bases and J shed 1 base, with 14 bases lying between them. CDR1 SGHTA and CDR2 FQGNSA come from the germline V gene. CDR3 size: 16 residues. The CDR3 loop is CASSLLYWRSQETQYF. The CDR3, as DNA: TGTGCCAGCAGCTTATTGTATTGGCGGTCCCAAGAGACCCAGTACTTC. The full variable domain, in which reference TRBV7-2 and TRBJ2-5 provide the parts outside the CDR3, is GAGVSQSPSNKVTEKGKDVELRCDPISGHTALYWYRQSLGQGLEFLIYFQGNSAPDKSGLPSDRFSAERTGGSVSTLTIQRTQQEDSAVYLCASSLLYWRSQETQYFGPGTRLLVL.

The chain carries TRBV5-4 and TRBJ2-7; 9 bases line up with TRBD2. CDR1 is SGHNT, CDR2 YYREEE, per germline (reference sequence). The CDR3 runs to 15 residues. V trimming: 10 bases; J trimming: 2 bases; junction bases outside the gene matches: 13. The CDR3, as DNA: TGTGCCGGAGCCTGGGGACTAGCAGGAGCCTACGAGCAGTACTTC. Its translation: CAGAWGLAGAYEQYF.

The CDR3 DNA follows: TGTGCCAGCAGCCACGCTACAATTCTGACTAGCGGATACAATGAGCAGTTCTTC. Amino acid sequence: CASSHATILTSGYNEQFF. The chain employs TRBV4-2 and TRBJ2-1, with TRBD2 matching over 9 bases. Germline values: CDR1 LGHNA, CDR2 YNFKEQ. The CDR3 is 18 amino acids. J was trimmed by 4 bases and V by 3 bases; bases with no gene match: 13.

The chain is built from TRBV29-1 and TRBJ2-2, with 7 bases lining up with TRBD1. This CDR3 spans 15 amino acids. The J segment lost 4 bases and the V segment lost 3 bases, leaving 8 bases of the junction unmatched. The germline gives CDR1 SQVTM, CDR2 ANQGSEA. CDR3: CSVDRTGAGTGELFF. The CDR3 DNA reads TGCAGCGTTGACCGGACAGGAGCAGGCACCGGGGAGCTGTTTTTT.